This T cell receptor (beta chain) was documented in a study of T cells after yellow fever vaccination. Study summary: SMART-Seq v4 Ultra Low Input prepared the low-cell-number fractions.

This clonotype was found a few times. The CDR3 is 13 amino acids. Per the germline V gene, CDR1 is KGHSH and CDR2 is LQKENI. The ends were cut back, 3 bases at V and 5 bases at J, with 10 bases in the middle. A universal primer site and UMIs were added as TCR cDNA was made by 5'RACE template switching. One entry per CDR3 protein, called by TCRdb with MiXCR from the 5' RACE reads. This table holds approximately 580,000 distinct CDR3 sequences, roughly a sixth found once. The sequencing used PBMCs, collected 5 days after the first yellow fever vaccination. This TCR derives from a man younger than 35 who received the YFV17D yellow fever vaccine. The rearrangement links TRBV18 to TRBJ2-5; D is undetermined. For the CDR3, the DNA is TGTGCCAGCTCACCGCGAGTGGACGAGACCCAGTACTTC. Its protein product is CASSPRVDETQYF. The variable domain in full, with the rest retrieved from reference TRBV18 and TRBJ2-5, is NAGVMQNPRHLVRRRGQEARLRCSPMKGHSHVYWYRQLPEEGLKFMVYLQKENIIDESGMPKERFSAEFPKEGPSILRIQQVVRGDSAAYFCASSPRVDETQYFGPGTRLLVL.